This TCR beta chain originates from a study of CD8 T cells in Susac syndrome. It was with random hexamers that 0.5 to 1 ug RNA was reverse transcribed. Multiplex immunoSEQ PCR targeted 54 Vbeta and 13 Jbeta TCR beta segments. Via MiXCR, TCRdb re-called the immunoSEQ multiplex PCR reads, giving one row per CDR3 protein. The table lists a few hundred thousand distinct CDR3 sequences, about 90% of them singletons. Each multiple sclerosis control was a treatment-naive patient with relapsing-remitting disease that was either stable or active. Sequencing was carried out using CD4+ T cells from PBMCs. The clonotype was recovered from a human donor with multiple sclerosis.

The DNA of the CDR3 is TGTGCCACCAGTGGGGGGACTTTTACTGAAGCTTTCTTT. It translates to CATSGGTFTEAFF. This sequence joins TRBV24-1 and TRBJ1-1; D perhaps matches TRBD1 (5 bases). Trimming left V 5 bases short and J 5 bases short, with 11 bases between. CDR1 KGHDR and CDR2 SFDVKD come from the germline V gene. This CDR3 is built from 13 residues.